This T cell receptor beta chain was identified during a study of shared clonotypes between healthy human individuals. Only in-frame clones appear in the TCRdb table, and some are missing; sequencing was by immunoSEQ multiplex PCR. The data contain approximately 530,000 clones, approximately 95% of them singletons. CDR3 length equals 18 residues. V was trimmed by 1 base and J by 3 bases, leaving 18 bases between them. Germline lookup yields CDR1 LNHDA and CDR2 SQIVND (reference sequence). This TCR was sampled from a young woman in good health. The J gene is TRBJ2-2, the V gene TRBV19; no definite D call. Sequencing input: naive CD4+ T cells sorted from blood. Subset given: CD45RA+ positively selected. The chain's CDR3 is CASSIVGFGRRYTGELFF. DNA of the CDR3: TGTGCCAGTAGTATAGTAGGGTTTGGAAGGCGGTACACCGGGGAGCTGTTTTTT. The full variable domain, in which reference TRBV19 and TRBJ2-2 provide the parts outside the CDR3, is DGGITQSPKYLFRKEGQNVTLSCEQNLNHDAMYWYRQDPGQGLRLIYYSQIVNDFQKGDIAEGYSVSREKKESFPLTVTSAQKNPTAFYLCASSIVGFGRRYTGELFFGEGSRLTVL.